Detailed here is one T cell receptor beta chain. Its antigen is unknown. Donors were healthy HIV-negative adults without recent acute infections or vaccinations. Everyone who donated was a Caucasian adult who lived in Nashville, Tennessee. This CDR3 is 16 amino acids long. The germline V gene encodes CDR1 SGHTA and CDR2 FQGNSA. V gave up 6 bases and J gave up 4 bases; unmatched junction bases: 8. These data come from a study of shared clonotypes between healthy human individuals. Broader study findings: Donor clonotype sharing was expected to depend on sequencing depth.

Sorted-subset replicate PCRs used 150 to 200 ng of genomic DNA. This amount corresponded to tens of thousands of T cell genomes. Sequencing used immunoSEQ multiplex PCR; TCRdb keeps in-frame clones, though not all of them. The sample carries 2,500,000 or so clones, about 90% recorded once. Sequencing used naive CD4+ T cells from PBMCs. As for subset: CD45RA+ positively selected. This sequence joins TRBV7-2 and TRBJ2-7, with 14 bases matching TRBD2. The TCR comes from a man aged 18 to 30 in good health. Some clones in this sample may be carry-over from other donors' samples. The CDR3 sequence is CASSPDWTSGRYEQYF. In DNA form, the CDR3 reads TGTGCCAGCAGTCCGGACTGGACTAGCGGGAGGTACGAGCAGTACTTC.